This is a list of T cell receptor beta chains from one sample in a study of blood T cell repertoires in COVID-19. Assay used: immunoSEQ multiplex PCR; TCRdb lists only in-frame clones, some missing. The data hold 130,000 or so clones, with around 83% observed a single time. The specimen sequenced was peripheral blood. Receptors originate from a human donor in a cohort sampled during active COVID-19. Both conserved end residues are part of each CDR3. D genes are given only for firm matches. Only some rows state a clone size, as once, few, many or a class for expanded clones.

clone_size	d_call	j_call	v_call	cdr3_nt	cdr3_aa
.	.	TRBJ2-7	TRBV2	TGTGCCAGCAGTGAAGTCAGACAGCCCTCCTACGAGCAGTACTTC	CASSEVRQPSYEQYF
.	.	TRBJ1-1	TRBV7-2	TGTGCCAGCAGCTTAGCAGGAGTGAACACTGAAGCTTTCTTT	CASSLAGVNTEAFF
.	TRBD2	TRBJ2-4	TRBV5-8	TGTGCCAGCAGCCACGGACTAGCGGGGGGTGAGGGGGACATTCAGTACTTC	CASSHGLAGGEGDIQYF
.	TRBD2	TRBJ2-1	TRBV5-1	TGCGCCAGCAGCCCGGGACTAGCGGGAGTCGTCGAGCAGTTCTTC	CASSPGLAGVVEQFF
.	TRBD2	TRBJ2-1	TRBV28	TGTGCCAGTCATCGACAGACTAGCGAGTACAATGAGCAGTTCTTC	CASHRQTSEYNEQFF
few	TRBD2	TRBJ2-1	TRBV7-6	TGTGCCAGCAGCCCGACCGGGACTAGCCTCGATGAGCAGTTCTTC	CASSPTGTSLDEQFF
.	.	TRBJ2-1	TRBV28	TGTGCCAGCAGTTTTTTAGTCTTTGCGAATGAGCAGTTCTTC	CASSFLVFANEQFF
.	.	TRBJ2-1	TRBV4-1	TGCGCCAGCAGCCAAGACCCTGGGCAGGGTTGGAATGAGCAGTTCTTC	CASSQDPGQGWNEQFF
.	.	TRBJ1-2	TRBV18	TGTGCCAGCTCCTTAACCGAGCGGGGGCGAAAAGTCTATGGCTACACCTTC	CASSLTERGRKVYGYTF
.	.	TRBJ1-1	TRBV28	TGTGCCAGCAGTTTTAGCGGGGATGGGAACACTGAAGCTTTCTTT	CASSFSGDGNTEAFF
.	.	TRBJ2-2	TRBV7-2	TGTGCCAGCAGCTTACAAGAGCATCTAACCGGGGAGCTGTTTTTT	CASSLQEHLTGELFF
.	TRBD2	TRBJ2-5	TRBV27	TGTGCCAGCAGATACGGACTAGCATCAGAGACCCAGTACTTC	CASRYGLASETQYF
.	TRBD2	TRBJ2-7	TRBV2	TGTGCCAGCAGTGAATTGAGTAGCGGGATTTCCTACGAGCAGTACTTC	CASSELSSGISYEQYF
.	.	TRBJ1-1	TRBV6-2/TRBV6-3	TGTGCCAGCAGTTACGAGGGCACCCGGAACACTGAAGCTTTCTTT	CASSYEGTRNTEAFF
.	.	TRBJ2-2	TRBV28	TGTGCCAGCAGTCCACCGGCGGGCTCCGGCACCGGGGAGCTGTTTTTT	CASSPPAGSGTGELFF
.	.	TRBJ1-2	TRBV9	TGTGCCAGCAGCCCCGGGGAGCTCTATGGCTACACCTTC	CASSPGELYGYTF
.	.	TRBJ2-1	TRBV25-1	TGTGCCAGCAGTGAACCAGGAGGGAGAGGTAATGAGCAGTTCTTC	CASSEPGGRGNEQFF
.	.	TRBJ2-1	TRBV18	TGTGCCAGCTCATACGACATTAAGCAGTTCTTC	CASSYDIKQFF
few	TRBD2	TRBJ2-1	TRBV9	TGTGCCAGCAGCCCCCGACTAGCGGCTTACAATGAGCAGTTCTTC	CASSPRLAAYNEQFF
once	.	TRBJ1-3	TRBV19	TGTGCCAGTAGGACGGGAGGTACTGGAAACACCATATATTTT	CASRTGGTGNTIYF
.	.	TRBJ2-1	TRBV12-1	TGTGCCAGCAGCTTATGGCACAATGAGCAGTTCTTC	CASSLWHNEQFF
.	.	TRBJ1-5	TRBV6-6	TGTGCCAGCAGTTACGACGGAGGCAATCAGCCCCAGCATTTT	CASSYDGGNQPQHF
once	TRBD2	TRBJ2-7	TRBV28	TGTGCCAGCAGTTTACTAGCGGGTCCTTCCTACGAGCAGTACTTC	CASSLLAGPSYEQYF
.	.	TRBJ2-1	TRBV3-1/TRBV3-2	TGTGCCAGCAGCCTAGGTGCAGGTCGAACACTCTACAATGAGCAGTTCTTC	CASSLGAGRTLYNEQFF
.	TRBD1	TRBJ2-7	TRBV5-1	TGCGCCAGCAACACCGACGACAGGGTATCGGGCGAGCAGTACTTC	CASNTDDRVSGEQYF
.	TRBD1	TRBJ2-2	TRBV28	TGTGCCAGCAGTTTGGGGACAGTTGGCGGGGAGCTGTTTTTT	CASSLGTVGGELFF
once	TRBD2	TRBJ2-1	TRBV7-3	TGTGCCAGCAGCCGAGCGGGGACCTACAATGAGCAGTTCTTC	CASSRAGTYNEQFF
.	.	TRBJ1-2	TRBV30	TGTGCCTGGTCAGGGATTACCTTGTATGGCTACACCTTC	CAWSGITLYGYTF
.	.	TRBJ2-3	TRBV6-5	TGTGCCAGCAGTTACGGCTCACCCACAGATACGCAGTATTTT	CASSYGSPTDTQYF
.	.	TRBJ1-1	TRBV30	TGTGCCTGGGGCTCTAAGGGGTATTACACTGAAGCTTTCTTT	CAWGSKGYYTEAFF
.	.	TRBJ1-2	TRBV7-9	TGTGCCAGCAGAAAACGGGACAACCGATGGTCCAACTATGGCTACACCTTC	CASRKRDNRWSNYGYTF
.	.	TRBJ2-7	TRBV18	TGTGCCAGCTCACCATCAGAGGAAAACTACGAGCAGTACTTC	CASSPSEENYEQYF
.	.	TRBJ2-3	TRBV7-8	TGTGCCAGCAGCTTACGGACTAGCACAGATACGCAGTATTTT	CASSLRTSTDTQYF
.	.	TRBJ1-6	TRBV7-2	TGTGCCAGCAGCTCCTCCGGCGGGACTAATTCACCCCTCCACTTT	CASSSSGGTNSPLHF
.	TRBD1	TRBJ1-2	TRBV7-2	TGTGCCAGCAGACAAACAGGGGGAATCTATGGCTACACCTTC	CASRQTGGIYGYTF
.	TRBD1	TRBJ2-5	TRBV30	TGTGCCTGGAGCGCTTTGGGCAGGGGGCTAGGAGAGACCCAGTACTTC	CAWSALGRGLGETQYF
once	TRBD1	TRBJ2-2	TRBV18	TGTGCCAGCTCACCACGGACAGGGGGCGACACCGGGGAGCTGTTTTTT	CASSPRTGGDTGELFF
.	.	TRBJ2-2	TRBV19	TGTGCCAGCACAGGTCCGTGGGGCACCGGGGAGCTGTTTTTT	CASTGPWGTGELFF
.	TRBD2	TRBJ2-2	TRBV5-1	TGCGCCAGCAGCTTGGGACTAGCGGGAGTTATCGGGGAGCTGTTTTTT	CASSLGLAGVIGELFF
.	.	TRBJ1-2	TRBV5-6	TGTGCCAGCAGCTTGGTAGGGGCGTATGGCTACACCTTC	CASSLVGAYGYTF
.	.	TRBJ1-1	TRBV11-3	TGTGCCAGCAGCTGGTCTAAATACACTGAAGCTTTCTTT	CASSWSKYTEAFF
.	.	TRBJ2-7	TRBV3-1/TRBV3-2	TGTGCCAGCAGCCAACGCGGGGAATACGAGCAGTACTTC	CASSQRGEYEQYF
.	TRBD1	TRBJ2-3	TRBV3-1/TRBV3-2	TGTGCCAGCAGCCTTAGGACAGGTACTAGCACAGATACGCAGTATTTT	CASSLRTGTSTDTQYF
.	.	TRBJ1-6	TRBV14	TGTGCCAGCAGCCCAACAAATAATTCACCCCTCCACTTT	CASSPTNNSPLHF
.	.	TRBJ1-2	TRBV7-2	TGTGCCAGCAGCCCGGACACCAACCGGGCTGGCTACACCTTC	CASSPDTNRAGYTF
.	.	TRBJ1-2	TRBV5-6	TGTGCCAGCAGCCCCCGACCCGACAGCGCGTCAGCCTTC	CASSPRPDSASAF
.	.	TRBJ1-6	TRBV11-2	TGTGCCAGCAGCTTAGCTCAGGGCCTCCACTTT	CASSLAQGLHF